A single sample is the source of the 2 T cell receptor beta chains below, sequenced in a study of T cell repertoires in cytomegalovirus infection. TCRdb itself ran the reads through MiXCR, one entry per CDR3 protein. The sample has some 300,000 distinct CDR3 sequences, 15% to 20% seen once; the top ten hold about 11%. Material for sequencing was PBMCs. Receptors were obtained from a human donor in good health (CMV status not recorded). Some clones in this sample may be carry-over from other donors' samples.

Ten or more counts support this clonotype. The rearrangement joins TRBV4-1 to TRBJ2-5; 7 bases map to TRBD1. From germline, CDR1 is MGHRA and CDR2 YSYEKL. This CDR3 contains 16 residues. With 4 bases clipped from V and 0 bases from J, the junction kept 8 bases outside the gene matches. For the CDR3, the DNA is TGCGCCAGCAGCCCGGGACAGCCCCTTTACCAAGAGACCCAGTACTTC. Translation gives CASSPGQPLYQETQYF.

This chain's CDR3 is CASSPSEGGQPQHF. CDR3 sequence (DNA): TGTGCCAGCTCACCGTCTGAAGGGGGCCAGCCCCAGCATTTT. This chain joins TRBV18 and TRBJ1-5; TRBD1 aligns across 7 bases. The CDR3 is made up of 14 amino acids. Per germline, CDR1 KGHSH and CDR2 LQKENI. The V segment lost 3 bases and the J segment 7 bases; nucleotides outside the gene matches: 6.